This T cell receptor beta chain originates from a study of T cells in Graves' hyperthyroidism and ophthalmopathy (dated by TCRdb to the late 2010s). About the study as a whole: To identify TCR V-J signatures that set the groups apart, the researchers used a discovery cohort of 90 to 100 patients, made up of 43 with Graves' ophthalmopathy and some 55 with stable Graves' hyperthyroidism. The approximately 98 discovery patients were randomly divided into training and test sets at a 7:3 ratio. Prospective prediction of ophthalmopathy was tested in an independent validation cohort of some 20 hyperthyroidism patients and around 16 patients who later progressed to ophthalmopathy. In about six Graves' hyperthyroidism patients, the study also compared T-cell repertoires from thyroid tissue with T-cell repertoires from blood. Once sampling was done, hyperthyroidism patients were given methimazole at a starting dose of 30 mg daily, whereas ophthalmopathy patients were given high-dose intravenous methylprednisolone. TCR Vbeta CDR3 sequencing of roughly 140 peripheral blood samples (roughly 43 ophthalmopathy, about 74 hyperthyroidism and about 17 progressor patients) is reported in the paper.

This clonotype was observed at least ten times. No cognate antigen has been identified for it. No clone much larger than this one lies a single base away; base qualities are absent. Stable Graves' hyperthyroidism was defined as no progression to ophthalmopathy during 18 months of follow-up. Hyperthyroidism patients were newly diagnosed, had a disease duration of under 2 months, and were aged 18 to 65 years. Exclusion was applied to patients with uncontrolled infections, other autoimmune diseases, pregnancy or lactation. Clinical symptoms, serum thyroxine and TRAb, thyroid ultrasound, and orbital computed tomography formed the basis for the diagnoses. Trizol reagent was used to extract total RNA, and RNA quality was then checked on an Agilent 2100 Bioanalyzer. TCR beta CDR3 regions were amplified from RNA transcripts. The TCR CDR3 was subjected to a first round of RT-PCR using the HTBI primer set and the Qiagen OneStep RT-PCR kit. A second multiplex PCR round built the libraries, followed by size selection and purification. Libraries were sequenced paired-end with 100 bp reads on an Illumina HiSeq2000. The authors' pipeline ran thus. SOAPnuke was used to process the raw data, removing reads that contained adapters or uncalled bases, had a mean Phred below 15, or lacked an exact match to the constant primer or identifier. COPE v1.2.5 was used to merge the high-quality paired reads, and each unique nucleotide sequence was defined as a clonotype. Clonotypes were aligned to IMGT TRBV, TRBD and TRBJ reference segments using MiTCR v1.1. The analysis was restricted to V-J combinations with a frequency above 0.0001, which together covered 99.2% of the repertoires. The TCS score was defined as the ratio of F50 (clonal expansion) to E x V (chaos), calculated using BLOSUM62-based TCRdist between CDR3 peptides within each V-J. Welch's t-statistics and random forest reduced 500 to 650 V-J features to about 12, which were used in a naive Bayes classifier (R e1071). Through fastp at Q25 and MiXCR, TCRdb rebuilt clones from the public reads, retaining in-frame beta chains. Rows with a matching CDR3 protein are joined into one entry that keeps the most common DNA and genes. For this entry, the V and J calls and clone size follow TCRdb and not the study's own pipeline. The sample contains 560,000 or so distinct CDR3 sequences, roughly 46% of them found a single time. The top ten clonotypes cover 8% to 8.5% of the sample.

Study-wide findings and limitations: Most expanded thyroid clonotypes (frequency above 0.001) were also detected in blood, a finding suggesting that blood repertoires may reflect thyroid immune responses. In validation, the model predicted progression to ophthalmopathy with around 71% sensitivity and about 73% specificity, a median of roughly seven months before onset. Sample size was not statistically predetermined, and investigators were not blinded to group allocation. Ophthalmopathy was separated from stable hyperthyroidism by a 13 V-J signature model, with around 90% sensitivity and about 81% specificity obtained in cross-validation and 80%/75% obtained in testing.

The trim is 1 base for V and 2 bases for J, with a gap of 12 bases between the germline ends. The germline V gene sets CDR1 to SGHVS and CDR2 to FQNEAQ. Measured from the cysteine to the phenylalanine, the CDR3 is 15 residues long. Kept here is only the CDR3 DNA, which spans 45 bases and is read in frame from base 1. Sequenced: peripheral blood or thyroid tissue (not recorded which). This sequence originates from a woman between 18 and 30 years old with Graves' hyperthyroidism. Donor details come from another sample of the same person, matched by shared clones. The chain links TRBV7-8 with TRBJ2-7, with an unclear D gene assignment. The DNA is as follows: TGTGCCAGCAGCTTAGGTTCCAGTCTTACCTACGAGCAGTACTTC. The resulting protein is CASSLGSSLTYEQYF.